This TCR beta chain was recovered during a study of blood T cells in healthy people across ages. General study points: Percentage of naive T cells showed a strong correlation with TCR beta diversity. Among T cells, TCR beta diversity per million cells dropped roughly linearly as age rose. It was not possible, with unsorted PBMCs, to conclusively compare naive and antigen-experienced cells. Donor CMV infection status was unknown, possibly confounding age-related changes in expanded clonotypes.

The CDR3 loop spans 15 amino acids. CDR1 and CDR2 from the germline V gene are LGHDT and YNNKEL (reference sequence). The V gene end was trimmed by 4 bases and the J gene end by 3 bases; junction bases not matched to a gene: 9. The table lists this clonotype with many counts. What it binds is unknown. Sample-barcoded 5' priming and a J-beta primer mix drove a second PCR of roughly 6 to 12 cycles. Using its own MiXCR run on the 5' RACE reads, TCRdb lists one record per CDR3 protein. The repertoire holds around 870,000 distinct CDR3 sequences, with 29% as singletons. The material sequenced was blood. This TCR was sampled from a woman of 80 years or more in good health. The rearrangement uses TRBV3-1 and TRBJ2-7, with 7 bases matching TRBD1. The CDR3 DNA sequence: TGTGCCAGCAGCCCAAAGCCAGGGGGATTCTACGAGCAGTACTTC. Amino acid sequence: CASSPKPGGFYEQYF.